A selection of T cell receptor beta chains follows, all from one sample in a study of beta chain features in type 1 diabetes. Produced via immunoSEQ multiplex PCR; TCRdb's table is partial and in-frame only. The data contain 500,000 to 800,000 clones, 9.5% to 15% of them singletons. Specimen: naive CD4+ T cells from blood. The receptors stem from a man under 40 with type 1 diabetes. The CDR3 runs from the conserved cysteine through the conserved F or W. D genes are given only for firm matches. The listing skips clone size in some rows; elsewhere it reads once, few, many or a size class.

CATSRDMDGYTF	TGTGCCACCAGCAGAGATATGGATGGCTACACCTTC	NA	TRBV15	TRBJ1-2	NA
CASSVTSGANEQYF	TGTGCCAGCAGCGTGACTAGCGGGGCTAACGAGCAGTACTTC	TRBD2	TRBV9	TRBJ2-7	NA
CASSLYDLVYTF	TGTGCCAGCAGCTTATATGATTTAGTCTACACCTTC	NA	TRBV7-2	TRBJ1-2	few
CASSAYGRAYNEQFF	TGTGCCAGCAGCGCCTATGGACGGGCCTACAATGAGCAGTTCTTC	NA	TRBV9	TRBJ2-1	NA
CASSLGGHTDTQYF	TGTGCCAGCAGTTTGGGAGGGCACACAGATACGCAGTATTTT	TRBD2	TRBV28	TRBJ2-3	NA
CASSLEGGNQPQHF	TGTGCCAGCAGCTTAGAAGGGGGCAATCAGCCCCAGCATTTT	NA	TRBV7-9	TRBJ1-5	few
CASSLGQSSNEQFF	TGTGCCAGCAGCCTTGGACAGAGTTCCAATGAGCAGTTCTTC	NA	TRBV7-7	TRBJ2-1	few
CATTGWTGGNEQFF	TGTGCCACCACCGGATGGACAGGGGGGAATGAGCAGTTCTTC	TRBD1	TRBV15	TRBJ2-1	few
CSVSDGQRTYEQYF	TGCAGCGTGAGCGATGGACAGCGAACCTACGAGCAGTACTTC	NA	TRBV29-1	TRBJ2-7	NA
CASANTDTQYF	TGTGCCAGCGCTAACACAGATACGCAGTATTTT	NA	TRBV4-2	TRBJ2-3	few
CASSIVGTGNEKLFF	TGTGCCAGTAGTATAGTGGGGACAGGGAATGAAAAACTGTTTTTT	TRBD1	TRBV19	TRBJ1-4	NA
CASIKLETQYF	TGTGCCAGCATTAAGTTAGAGACCCAGTACTTC	NA	TRBV2	TRBJ2-5	NA
CASSSSFRDNGNTIYF	TGTGCCAGCAGCTCATCCTTCCGGGACAACGGAAACACCATATATTTT	NA	TRBV5-4	TRBJ1-3	NA
CAWGTARGNTGELFF	TGTGCCTGGGGGACCGCGAGAGGCAACACCGGGGAGCTGTTTTTT	NA	TRBV30	TRBJ2-2	NA
CASSLEAGGYNEQFF	TGTGCCAGCAGCTTAGAAGCGGGGGGCTACAATGAGCAGTTCTTC	TRBD2	TRBV11-2	TRBJ2-1	NA
CASSGTGASYGYTF	TGTGCCAGCAGTGGGACAGGGGCCAGCTATGGCTACACCTTC	TRBD1	TRBV10-3	TRBJ1-2	few
CSGAGTSRAEQFF	TGCAGCGGCGCCGGGACTAGTCGGGCTGAGCAGTTCTTC	TRBD2	TRBV29-1	TRBJ2-1	few
CAISEVGEQYF	TGTGCCATCAGTGAAGTGGGAGAGCAGTACTTC	NA	TRBV10-3	TRBJ2-7	few
CASSEAGEAGYTF	TGTGCCAGCAGTGAAGCTGGAGAGGCTGGCTACACCTTC	NA	TRBV2	TRBJ1-2	few
CASSSDPNPQPQHF	TGTGCCAGCAGCTCGGACCCCAACCCTCAGCCCCAGCATTTT	NA	TRBV7-2	TRBJ1-5	NA
CASSPIGDSTDTQYF	TGTGCCAGCTCACCAATCGGTGACAGTACAGATACGCAGTATTTT	NA	TRBV18	TRBJ2-3	few
CASYEAGAYEQYF	TGTGCCAGTTATGAGGCAGGGGCCTACGAGCAGTACTTC	NA	TRBV6-6	TRBJ2-7	NA
CASSVGPRTNTGELFF	TGTGCCAGCAGCGTAGGTCCCAGAACCAACACCGGGGAGCTGTTTTTT	NA	TRBV9	TRBJ2-2	few
CASSLGANEKLFF	TGTGCCAGCAGCTTAGGGGCTAATGAAAAACTGTTTTTT	NA	TRBV7-9	TRBJ1-4	NA
CASSLALGGGTDTQYF	TGCGCCAGCAGCTTGGCCTTAGGGGGCGGCACAGATACGCAGTATTTT	TRBD1	TRBV5-1	TRBJ2-3	NA
CASSGGLPGYNEQFF	TGTGCCAGCAGCGGGGGACTCCCAGGCTACAATGAGCAGTTCTTC	NA	TRBV9	TRBJ2-1	NA
CASSGTGGNYGYTF	TGTGCCAGCAGTGGGACAGGGGGTAACTATGGCTACACCTTC	TRBD1	TRBV6-5	TRBJ1-2	few
CASSPPGLSYEQYF	TGTGCCAGCAGCCCTCCCGGCCTCTCCTACGAGCAGTACTTC	NA	TRBV5-6	TRBJ2-7	NA
CASRFGQDGVGAYEQYF	TGTGCCAGCAGGTTTGGGCAGGACGGAGTGGGGGCCTACGAGCAGTACTTC	NA	TRBV27	TRBJ2-7	few
CASSASFSYEQFF	TGTGCCAGCAGCGCCTCGTTTAGTTATGAGCAGTTCTTC	NA	TRBV9	TRBJ2-1	few
CSAHRDYEQYF	TGCAGTGCTCACAGGGACTACGAGCAGTACTTC	NA	TRBV20-1	TRBJ2-7	NA
CASSSQPGGAVQETQYF	TGCGCCAGCAGCTCACAGCCAGGGGGCGCGGTCCAAGAGACCCAGTACTTC	TRBD1	TRBV5-1	TRBJ2-5	few
CASSAFGGNTIYF	TGTGCCAGCAGTGCTTTTGGCGGAAACACCATATATTTT	NA	TRBV2	TRBJ1-3	NA
CASTRGHGYNEQFF	TGTGCCAGTACGAGGGGGCACGGCTACAATGAGCAGTTCTTC	TRBD1	TRBV19	TRBJ2-1	NA
CASVLGGGAVDEQFF	TGTGCCAGCGTCTTAGGCGGGGGGGCCGTAGATGAGCAGTTCTTC	TRBD2	TRBV2	TRBJ2-1	few
CASSLSMPGSQYF	TGTGCCAGCAGCTTAAGCATGCCGGGGTCCCAGTACTTC	NA	TRBV11-3	TRBJ2-5	few
CAISEAREGNYGYTF	TGTGCCATCAGTGAGGCCAGGGAGGGCAACTATGGCTACACCTTC	NA	TRBV10-3	TRBJ1-2	NA
CASSLILYSGNTIYF	TGTGCCAGCAGCTTGATACTCTACTCTGGAAACACCATATATTTT	NA	TRBV5-5	TRBJ1-3	few
CASSFSADRGPQYF	TGTGCCAGCAGTTTCAGCGCGGACCGGGGGCCCCAGTACTTC	NA	TRBV28	TRBJ2-5	NA
CASSLTLQGLGGDEQFF	TGCGCCAGCAGCTTGACCCTACAGGGCCTAGGGGGCGATGAGCAGTTCTTC	TRBD1	TRBV5-1	TRBJ2-1	NA
CASSLSPEGPWEKLFF	TGTGCCAGCAGTCTCTCCCCAGAGGGGCCCTGGGAAAAACTGTTTTTT	NA	TRBV27	TRBJ1-4	once
CASSPGSENYGYTF	TGTGCCAGCTCACCAGGGTCGGAGAACTATGGCTACACCTTC	NA	TRBV18	TRBJ1-2	NA